The 24 T cell receptor beta chains reported below all come from one sample, sequenced in a study of blood T cell repertoires in COVID-19. Clones were sequenced by immunoSEQ multiplex PCR, and TCRdb holds only the in-frame ones, with some missing. This table has 150,000 to 200,000 clones, roughly 79% appearing once. Sequences were obtained from peripheral blood. The origin of the receptors is a man aged 55 to 70 with active or convalescent COVID-19.

This chain uses TRBV7-3 with TRBJ2-3, with 13 bases fitting TRBD2. The germline V gene has CDR1 SGHTA and CDR2 FQGTGA. The V and J ends lost 5 bases and 15 bases, in that order; junction bases with no gene match: 11. CDR3 length: 14 amino acids. CDR3 protein: CASSQTSGTSGIYF. For the CDR3, the DNA is TGTGCCAGCAGCCAAACATCCGGGACTAGCGGGATTTATTTT.

The sample holds one count of this clone. The rearrangement joins TRBV12-3 or TRBV12-4 to TRBJ1-1; tentative D call: TRBD1 (5 bases). V lost 1 base to trimming and J lost 10 bases, with 13 bases between them. The CDR3 has 13 amino acids. In nucleotides, the CDR3 is TGTGCCAGCAGTTTAGGGGCGGGACGGGTAGCTTTCTTT. Residues: CASSLGAGRVAFF.

The rearrangement joins TRBV6-2 or TRBV6-3 to TRBJ2-2, with TRBD2 matching 13 bases. The germline CDR1 and CDR2 sequences are MNHEY and SVGEGT. Trimming removed 5 bases from V and 8 bases from J; junction bases left unmatched: 11. There are 17 residues in the CDR3. The CDR3, as DNA: TGTGCCAGCAGTACTGGGACTAGCGGGGCTAGAAGAGGGGAGCTGTTTTTT. This translates into CASSTGTSGARRGELFF.

The table lists this clone with many counts. The V gene is TRBV29-1, the J gene TRBJ2-3, with D maybe TRBD2 (6 bases). In germline, CDR1 is SQVTM, CDR2 ANQGSEA. This CDR3 has 16 residues. The V and J ends lost 4 bases and 3 bases respectively, with 20 bases between them. In DNA, the CDR3 is TGCAGCGTTGTGGAGTACGAGACTAGGGTTACAGATACGCAGTATTTT. This sequence encodes CSVVEYETRVTDTQYF.

The CDR3 nucleotides read TGTGCCAGCCATCCTGGGGGGGTAACTAACAATGAGCAGTTCTTC. Its protein is CASHPGGVTNNEQFF. This rearrangement joins TRBV28 to TRBJ2-1; 7 nucleotides line up with TRBD2. V trimming: 8 bases; J trimming: 5 bases; junction bases outside the gene matches: 12. Germline-derived CDR1 and CDR2 are MDHEN and SYDVKM. This CDR3 has 15 amino acids.

The chain couples TRBV7-6 to TRBJ2-3; D may be TRBD1 (6 bases). Germline V gene data show CDR1 as SGHVS and CDR2 as FNYEAQ. This CDR3 comprises 16 residues. Trimming took 0 bases from V and 5 from J, leaving 15 bases between them. The CDR3 here is CASSLAKQGMGDTQYF. CDR3 DNA: TGTGCCAGCAGCTTAGCGAAGCAGGGGATGGGAGATACGCAGTATTTT.

CDR3: CAISGGLKGEQYF. CDR3 nucleotides: TGTGCCATCAGTGGGGGACTTAAGGGCGAGCAGTACTTC. The V and J genes are TRBV10-3 and TRBJ2-7, with D maybe TRBD2 (6 bases). This CDR3 has 13 amino acids. The germline V gene encodes CDR1 ENHRY and CDR2 SYGVKD. Deletions cut 4 bases from V and 6 bases from J, with 13 bases between.

The V call is TRBV12-3 or TRBV12-4, the J call TRBJ2-5; tentative D call: TRBD1 (5 bases). The ends were cut back, 6 bases at V and 1 base at J, with 6 bases in the middle. The CDR3 covers 12 residues. In DNA, the CDR3 is TGTGCCAGCAGAGACAGCCAAGAGACCCAGTACTTC. This codes for CASRDSQETQYF.

This chain links TRBV4-2 with TRBJ2-3, with D perhaps TRBD2 (6 bases). V shed 1 base and J shed 2 bases, with 10 bases lying between them. CDR1 and CDR2 from the germline V gene are LGHNA and YNFKEQ. The CDR3 sequence is 15 residues long. The CDR3 loop reads CASSQGLGSTDTQYF. The CDR3 region has the DNA TGTGCCAGCAGCCAAGGACTAGGGTCCACAGATACGCAGTATTTT.

A note on this clone: The same CDR3 arises from other DNA sequences in this sample as well. In DNA form, the CDR3 reads TGTGCCAGCTCACCGCAGGGTGGCTACTACGAGCAGTACTTC. It specifies CASSPQGGYYEQYF. The chain links TRBV18 to TRBJ2-7; the D gene is possibly TRBD1 (5 bases). V was shortened by 3 bases and J by 3 bases, with 12 bases between the two germline ends. Per the germline V gene, CDR1 is KGHSH and CDR2 is LQKENI. The CDR3 sequence is 14 residues long.

As DNA, the CDR3 is TGTGCCAGCAGCTTGGTAGCGGGAGGCCCCTACGAGCAGTACTTC. Its translation is CASSLVAGGPYEQYF. The V gene is TRBV5-6, the J gene TRBJ2-7, with 10 nucleotides matching TRBD2. The length of the CDR3 is 15 residues. Germline V gives CDR1 SGHDT, CDR2 YYEEEE. V was clipped by 0 bases and J by 2 bases; unmatched bases: 2.

The rearrangement joins TRBV2 to TRBJ2-7, with D possibly being TRBD2 (6 bases). Trimming shortened V by 6 bases and J by 7 bases, and 19 bases separated the two germline ends. CDR3 length: 14 residues. Germline CDR1 and CDR2: SNHLY and FYNNEI. The CDR3 loop reads CASRGLPPNREQYF. The CDR3 nucleotides read TGTGCCAGCAGGGGACTCCCACCTAACCGTGAGCAGTACTTC.

The rearrangement links TRBV6-5 to TRBJ2-7, with TRBD1 identical over 8 bases. Germline trimming cut 2 bases from V and 5 bases from J; bases unmatched to any gene: 8. Germline lookup yields CDR1 MNHEY and CDR2 SVGAGI. The CDR3 length is 15 residues. CDR3 nucleotide sequence: TGTGCCAGCAGTTACCCCGGACAGGGCTGGGACGAGCAGTACTTC. Protein sequence: CASSYPGQGWDEQYF.

V is TRBV19 and J is TRBJ2-3; possibly TRBD2 for D (5 bases). This CDR3 has 13 residues. V gave up 8 bases and J gave up 0 bases, with 9 bases separating them. Germline V lookup: CDR1 LNHDA, CDR2 SQIVND (reference sequence). The CDR3 region has the DNA TGTGCCAGTGGAGGAGGAAGCACAGATACGCAGTATTTT. Its translation is CASGGGSTDTQYF.

This chain links TRBV7-9 with TRBJ1-2, with no clear D. The V gene's germline CDR1 is SEHNR and CDR2 FQNEAQ (reference sequence). Trimming pared 3 bases from V and 0 bases from J, leaving 17 bases between. The CDR3 is made up of 17 amino acids. The CDR3 coding sequence is TGTGCCAGCAGCTTTCAAAGAGTCCGAGCCGCTAACTATGGCTACACCTTC. Protein: CASSFQRVRAANYGYTF.

This clone was detected only once. This chain links TRBV18 with TRBJ2-3; D perhaps matches TRBD1 (5 bases). The CDR3 sequence is 17 residues long. V was clipped by 5 bases and J by 0 bases, with 18 bases between them. Germline V gene sequence: CDR1 KGHSH, CDR2 LQKENI. CDR3 nucleotides: TGTGCCAGCTCATTCCAGTCGGTGGGGCTTAGCACAGATACGCAGTATTTT. Translation gives CASSFQSVGLSTDTQYF.

The CDR3 loop reads CASSLQGSSYEQYF. CDR3 nucleotides: TGTGCCAGCAGCTTACAGGGGAGCTCCTACGAGCAGTACTTC. The chain joins TRBV7-2 to TRBJ2-7; D perhaps matches TRBD1 (6 bases). This CDR3 has 14 residues. V gave up 2 bases and J gave up 0 bases, with 8 bases separating them. The germline V gene has CDR1 SGHTA and CDR2 FQGNSA.

The rearrangement links TRBV2 to TRBJ2-5; 11 bases fit TRBD2. With 6 bases clipped from V and 2 bases from J, the junction kept 11 bases outside the gene matches. This CDR3 region has 17 residues. The V gene's germline CDR1 is SNHLY and CDR2 FYNNEI. In DNA, the CDR3 is TGTGCCAGCAGCCCTGGGGGGACTAGCGGAGGTCAAGAGACCCAGTACTTC. This codes for CASSPGGTSGGQETQYF. The variable domain in full, completed from reference TRBV2 and TRBJ2-5, reads EPEVTQTPSHQVTQMGQEVILRCVPISNHLYFYWYRQILGQKVEFLVSFYNNEISEKSEIFDDQFSVERPDGSNFTLKIRSTKLEDSAMYFCASSPGGTSGGQETQYFGPGTRLLVL.

The rearrangement uses TRBV7-8 and TRBJ2-4, with TRBD2 as a possible D gene (6 bases). This CDR3 is built from 15 residues. Germline V gene data show CDR1 as SGHVS and CDR2 as FQNEAQ. The ends were cut back, 3 bases at V and 4 bases at J, with 13 bases in the middle. CDR3 sequence (DNA): TGTGCCAGCAGCTTTGGGAGGCTAGCAAAAAACATTCAGTACTTC. Translated, it gives CASSFGRLAKNIQYF.

The rearrangement links TRBV2 to TRBJ2-2; 8 positions agree with TRBD2. With 7 bases clipped from V and 8 bases from J, the junction kept 9 bases outside the gene matches. The germline V gene encodes CDR1 SNHLY and CDR2 FYNNEI. The CDR3 is 14 amino acids. This CDR3 reads CASNPGGPIGELFF. In DNA form, the CDR3 reads TGTGCCAGCAACCCGGGAGGGCCTATAGGGGAGCTGTTTTTT.

The CDR3 coding sequence is TGTGCCTGGAGTGTACAAGGGGCAGATACGCAGTATTTT. Its translation is CAWSVQGADTQYF. V usage is TRBV30 and J usage is TRBJ2-3, with D maybe TRBD1 (5 bases). Between the trimmed V and J ends, which lost 0 bases and 4 bases, there was a span of 8 bases. CDR1 is GTSNPN, CDR2 SVGIG, per germline (reference sequence). This CDR3 is 13 amino acids long.

The chain uses TRBV14 and TRBJ2-7; D gene ambiguous. Germline V gene sequence: CDR1 SGHDN, CDR2 FVKESK. Trimming took 2 bases from V and 6 from J, leaving 11 bases between them. The CDR3 is 13 amino acids. CDR3 protein: CASSQLTAGEQYF. For the CDR3, the DNA is TGTGCCAGCAGCCAACTGACTGCTGGCGAGCAGTACTTC.

The rearrangement joins TRBV10-3 to TRBJ1-3; D unclear. This CDR3 comprises 14 residues. Germline-derived CDR1 and CDR2 are ENHRY and SYGVKD. V was shortened by 5 bases and J by 0 bases, with 8 bases between the two germline ends. This CDR3 reads CAISRQASGNTIYF. CDR3 bases: TGTGCCATCAGTCGGCAGGCCTCTGGAAACACCATATATTTT.

Only a few counts were recorded for this clone. The rearrangement uses TRBV4-1 and TRBJ2-3; 8 nucleotides agree with TRBD2. Trimming removed 0 bases from V and 1 base from J; junction bases left unmatched: 9. The CDR3 spans 18 residues. Germline V gene data show CDR1 as MGHRA and CDR2 as YSYEKL. The CDR3 spells CASSQDRLAGTRTDTQYF. Here the CDR3 DNA reads TGCGCCAGCAGCCAAGATCGGCTAGCGGGCACCCGCACAGATACGCAGTATTTT.